This T cell receptor (beta chain) was found in a study of blood T cell repertoires in COVID-19 (dated by TCRdb to 2018 to 2021). Concerning the study at large: Samples covering the acute and convalescent phases of COVID-19 were provided by collaborators in the United States, Italy and Spain. The prospective study material was composed of cDNA or gDNA derived from T cells, B-cell-depleted T cells, or PBMCs. The dataset comprised deeply sampled blood TCRbeta repertoires from subjects exposed to, actively infected with, or recovered from COVID-19. The repertoires were released in a freely available public database intended as a resource for research on the immune response to SARS-CoV-2. The samples were drawn from two sources: the first 160 participants of the ongoing ImmuneRACE study, and 1,254 subjects contributed by 6 global collaborators. A de-identified subject ID, COVID-19 status, age in years and sex were almost always included in the sample metadata. Where HLA class I and class II types were available, the types were taken from metadata supplied by the sample provider, not from assay-based typing. Results and caveats for the whole study, not just this receptor: Clinical and demographic metadata were provided uncurated, with the amount varying by source and participant.

Here V drops 0 bases and J drops 9 bases, and the junction holds 7 bases not matched to any gene. The germline V gene (reference sequence) specifies LNHNV as CDR1 and YYDKDF as CDR2. The CDR3 starts with the cysteine, ends with the phenylalanine, and has 16 residues. The DNA shown is the 48-base CDR3, in frame from base 1. Worth noting for this clone: Its antigen has not been determined. Nothing much larger sits one base from this clone, and base qualities are not available.

TCRbeta CDR3 regions were amplified from genomic DNA using the immunoSEQ Assay, a bias-controlled multiplex PCR. On the study's bioinformatics: Within the assay, amplification of reference gene primers was used to estimate how many nucleated cells each sample contained. To quantify the absolute abundance of each unique TCRbeta CDR3 rearrangement, sequence reads were collapsed and filtered. Productive Simpson clonality was computed per sample as the square root of Simpson's diversity index over productive rearrangements. TCRdb carries this immuneACCESS record with in-frame sequences only. Its versions omit some clonotypes, under half of them owing to an unresolved V gene in the studies checked, with the rest unexplained. That table supplies the V and J calls and clone size; D and trimming were determined from the DNA. The sample contains about 46,000 clones, around 90% of them found a single time. The ten top clones hold around 8.7% of the sample.

Each collaborating institution followed its own protocols to collect whole blood in K2EDTA tubes. For TCRbeta analysis, collaborators shipped samples as frozen whole blood, isolated PBMCs, or DNA extracted from either of those sample types. This TCR came from a man aged 50-60 years with active COVID-19. The chain links TRBV15 with TRBJ2-1; 11 bases in the junction line up with TRBD1. Sequenced input: peripheral blood. The DNA reads TGTGCCACCAGCAGAGATCTACCGGGACAGGGGGGTGAGCAGTTCTTC. This codes for CATSRDLPGQGGEQFF.